This TCR beta chain is from a study of T-cell reconstitution after alpha-beta-depleted transplantation in children. Germline V lookup: CDR1 SGHTA, CDR2 FQGNSA. This CDR3 has 16 residues. V gave up 1 base and J gave up 1 base, with 12 bases separating them. Broader study findings: Surviving recipient T cells and thymic progenitors underlay high day-60 TCRbeta diversity in some patients. Roughly two months post-transplant, alpha-beta T cells reportedly originated from several hundred graft clones that had expanded. T cells produced anew were the main source of T-cell counts and diversity one year after transplant.

It was with unique molecular identifiers that the TCRbeta library was prepared. TCRdb independently ran MiXCR on the PCR reads; one entry per CDR3 protein. The sample has 190,000 or so distinct CDR3 sequences, roughly 6.3% seen once. This clonotype was seen many times. The antigen remains undetermined. The receptor's source is a girl in the first two years of life with combined immunodeficiency, due to receive a stem cell transplant. V usage is TRBV7-2 and J usage is TRBJ2-3, with a possible D match to TRBD2 (5 bases). Material: PBMCs, obtained before TCRalphabeta/CD19-depleted stem cell transplant. CDR3: CASSLGPGWGTDTQYF. The CDR3 bases are TGTGCCAGCAGCTTAGGTCCGGGGTGGGGCACAGATACGCAGTATTTT.